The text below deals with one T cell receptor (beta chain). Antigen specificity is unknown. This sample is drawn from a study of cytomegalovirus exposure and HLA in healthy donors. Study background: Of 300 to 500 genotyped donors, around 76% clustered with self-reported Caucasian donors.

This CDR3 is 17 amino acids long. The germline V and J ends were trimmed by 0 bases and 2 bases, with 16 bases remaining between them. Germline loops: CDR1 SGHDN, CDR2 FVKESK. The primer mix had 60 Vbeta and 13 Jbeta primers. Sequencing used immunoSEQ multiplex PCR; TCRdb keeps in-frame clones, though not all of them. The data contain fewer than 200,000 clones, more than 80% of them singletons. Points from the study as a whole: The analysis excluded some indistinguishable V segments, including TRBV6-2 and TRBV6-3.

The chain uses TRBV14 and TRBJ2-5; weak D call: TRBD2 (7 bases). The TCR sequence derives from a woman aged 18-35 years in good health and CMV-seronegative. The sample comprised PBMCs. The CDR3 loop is CASSQDPAGAYQETQYF. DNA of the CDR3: TGTGCCAGCAGCCAAGATCCCGCGGGGGCCTATCAAGAGACCCAGTACTTC. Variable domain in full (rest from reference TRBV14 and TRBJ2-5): EAGVTQFPSHSVIEKGQTVTLRCDPISGHDNLYWYRRVMGKEIKFLLHFVKESKQDESGMPNNRFLAERTGGTYSTLKVQPAELEDSGVYFCASSQDPAGAYQETQYFGPGTRLLVL.